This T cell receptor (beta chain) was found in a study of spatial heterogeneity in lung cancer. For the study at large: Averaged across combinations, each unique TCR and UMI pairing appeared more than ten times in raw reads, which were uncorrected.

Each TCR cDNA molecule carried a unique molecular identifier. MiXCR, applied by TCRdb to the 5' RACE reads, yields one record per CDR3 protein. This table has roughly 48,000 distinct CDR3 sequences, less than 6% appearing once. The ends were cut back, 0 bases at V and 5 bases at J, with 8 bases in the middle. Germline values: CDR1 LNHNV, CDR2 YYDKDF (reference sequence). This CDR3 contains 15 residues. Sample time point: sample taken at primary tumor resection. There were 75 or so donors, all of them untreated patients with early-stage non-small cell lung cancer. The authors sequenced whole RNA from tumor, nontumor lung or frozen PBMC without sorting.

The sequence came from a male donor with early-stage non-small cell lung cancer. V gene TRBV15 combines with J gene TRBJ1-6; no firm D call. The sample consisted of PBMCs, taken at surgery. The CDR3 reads CATSRDDEDNSPLHF. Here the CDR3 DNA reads TGTGCCACCAGCAGAGATGACGAAGATAATTCACCCCTCCACTTT.